The following is a TCR beta chain sequence with its context. What this receptor recognizes is not known. There are no base qualities to consult, and no much larger clone falls within one base. V and J lose 1 base and 6 bases, and a span of 9 bases separates them. The CDR3 holds 14 amino acids from the cysteine to the phenylalanine. Just CDR3 DNA is preserved here, 42 bases in frame from base 1. Per the germline V gene (reference sequence), SEHNR is the CDR1 and FQNEAQ is the CDR2. TCRbeta CDR3 regions were amplified from genomic DNA by means of the immunoSEQ Assay, a bias-controlled multiplex PCR. The original methods were these. Within the assay, amplification of reference gene primers was used to estimate how many nucleated cells each sample contained. To quantify the absolute abundance of each unique TCRbeta CDR3 rearrangement, sequence reads were collapsed and filtered. For each sample, productive Simpson clonality was calculated by taking the square root of Simpson's diversity index across productive rearrangements. TCRdb carries this immuneACCESS record with in-frame sequences only. Its versions omit some clonotypes, under half of them owing to an unresolved V gene in the studies checked, with the rest unexplained. The V and J calls and the clone size are those of that table, but D and trimming were determined from the DNA. This sample lists over 45,000 clones; 81% were detected once. The ten biggest clones cover approximately 30% of the sample.

These data belong to a study of blood T cell repertoires in COVID-19 (TCRdb year 2020). In the study overall: Samples from collaborators originated in the United States, Italy and Spain and spanned both the acute and convalescent phases of COVID-19. The repertoires were released in a freely available public database meant as a resource for research on the immune response to SARS-CoV-2. HLA class I and class II types, where available, came from metadata supplied by the sample provider rather than from assay-based typing. The prospective study material was composed of cDNA or gDNA derived from T cells, B-cell-depleted T cells, or PBMCs. The samples were drawn from the first 160 participants of the ongoing ImmuneRACE study and from 1,254 subjects provided by 6 global collaborators. The dataset comprised deeply sampled blood TCRbeta repertoires from subjects exposed to, actively infected with, or recovered from COVID-19. Nearly every sample came with metadata listing a de-identified subject ID, COVID-19 status, age in years and sex.

Each collaborating institution followed its own protocols to collect whole blood in K2EDTA tubes. For TCRbeta analysis, collaborators shipped samples as frozen whole blood, isolated PBMCs, or DNA extracted from either of those sample types. The investigation overall reported the following: How much clinical and demographic metadata was included differed by source and by participant, and the metadata was provided uncurated.

The V and J segments used are TRBV7-9 and TRBJ1-4; matching of 6 bases hints at TRBD1 as the D gene. Sample: peripheral blood. The sequence was collected from an elderly woman with active or convalescent COVID-19. The nucleotide sequence reads TGTGCCAGCAGCTTAGGGACAGCCGATGAAAAACTGTTTTTT. It specifies CASSLGTADEKLFF.